This TCR beta chain appears in the sequencing data of a study of OX40 agonist ivuxolimab in advanced cancers. Study-wide context: The study enrolled dose-escalation patients with hepatocellular carcinoma, melanoma, renal cell or head and neck cancer. At under 85% male, the cohort had a mean age of 60 years, ranging from about 23 to 79. A history of anti-PD-1, anti-PD-L1 or anti-CTLA-4 therapy was acceptable, and about 40% had some. Regarding the study as a whole: Clones of CD4+ and CD8+ blood T cells grew by week 6 at doses of 0.1 to 3.0 mg/kg.

Libraries were prepared by immunoSEQ multiplex PCR; TCRdb keeps only in-frame clonotypes and omits some of them. The sample has about 73,000 clones, around nine tenths seen once. In regard to this clone: Its antigen is as yet unknown.

This sequence was found in an adult with an advanced solid tumor such as melanoma, head and neck, liver or kidney cancer. The specimen was CD4+ or CD8+ T cells sorted from blood, collected in a trial of the OX40 agonist ivuxolimab.

The CDR3 DNA reads TGTGCCAGCTCACTCCCGACAGGGCTCTCTGGGGCCAACGTCCTGACTTTC. Its protein product is CASSLPTGLSGANVLTF. V gene TRBV18 combines with J gene TRBJ2-6; 7 positions match TRBD1. After removal of 4 bases from V and 0 bases from J, the junction contained 6 bases not matched to a gene. The CDR3 sequence is 17 residues long. CDR1 is KGHSH and CDR2 is LQKENI in the germline V gene.